One and the same sample provided the 16 T cell receptor beta chains below, sequenced in a study of blood T cell repertoires in COVID-19. Sequencing was performed with immunoSEQ multiplex PCR; in TCRdb, only in-frame clones are kept and a portion is missing. Here the sample spans roughly 73,000 clones, around four fifths being singletons. Source material: peripheral blood. The receptors stem from an older woman with acute or convalescent COVID-19.

The chain recombines TRBV12-3 or TRBV12-4 with TRBJ1-5; possible D gene TRBD1, 5 bases. CDR3 length: 11 amino acids. Trimming cost V 3 bases and J 9 bases, with 6 bases left between them. The DNA for the CDR3 is TGTGCCAGCAGTTTGGGGGGGCCCCAGCATTTT. Amino acid sequence: CASSLGGPQHF.

V is TRBV27 and J is TRBJ2-3, with 8 nucleotides matching TRBD1. V lost 6 bases to trimming and J lost 2 bases; unmatched junction nucleotides: 13. The CDR3 loop spans 17 amino acids. Germline lookup yields CDR1 MNHEY and CDR2 SMNVEV (reference sequence). CDR3 amino acids: CASRQGALAHHTDTQYF. The CDR3 DNA reads TGTGCCAGCAGGCAGGGGGCGTTAGCTCACCACACAGATACGCAGTATTTT.

V and J are TRBV2 and TRBJ2-7; no definite D call. The ends were cut back, 6 bases at V and 6 bases at J, with 12 bases in the middle. CDR1 is SNHLY and CDR2 is FYNNEI in the germline V gene. CDR3 length equals 12 residues. CDR3 loop: CASSASAAEQYF. CDR3 DNA: TGTGCCAGCAGCGCCTCCGCGGCCGAGCAGTACTTC.

V and J are TRBV21-1 and TRBJ2-1; whether TRBD2, the table's D call, matches the DNA was not checked. TRBV21-1 represents a pseudogene. The CDR3 spans 14 residues. The CDR3 reads CASSKRGGRNEQFF. CDR3 nucleotide sequence: TGTGCCAGCAGCAAACGGGGGGGCCGCAATGAGCAGTTCTTC.

The chain has TRBV21-1 and TRBJ2-1; TRBD1 reflects the table's D call only, with no check against the DNA. TRBV21-1 is a known pseudogene. The length of the CDR3 is 17 residues. The DNA for the CDR3 is TGTGCCAGCAGCAAAGGGAGGGGGCCCTGCTCCTACAATGAGCAGTTCTTC. This encodes CASSKGRGPCSYNEQFF.

The rearrangement joins TRBV2 to TRBJ2-5, with D hard to call. Looked up from germline, CDR1 is SNHLY and CDR2 is FYNNEI. The length of the CDR3 is 11 residues. Trimming cost V 4 bases and J 4 bases, with 4 bases left between them. CDR3 sequence (DNA): TGTGCCAGCAGTGTGAGAGAGACCCAGTACTTC. It yields the protein CASSVRETQYF.

This clone appeared a few times. V usage is TRBV5-1 and J usage is TRBJ1-2; weak D call: TRBD1 (5 bases). Germline CDR1 reads SGHRS; CDR2 reads YFSETQ. V lost 3 bases and J lost 8, with 20 bases in between. The CDR3 spans 15 residues. The CDR3 protein is CASSWGVQAEGGYTF. CDR3 in DNA: TGCGCCAGCAGCTGGGGGGTTCAGGCGGAGGGAGGCTACACCTTC.

The chain uses TRBV5-1 and TRBJ2-1; the D is unclear. Trimming removed 0 bases from V and 4 bases from J, with 11 bases in between. The CDR3 covers 15 residues. Per germline, CDR1 SGHRS and CDR2 YFSETQ. CDR3 protein: CASSLESYGYNEQFF. CDR3 DNA sequence: TGCGCCAGCAGCTTGGAAAGCTACGGTTACAATGAGCAGTTCTTC.

CDR3 sequence reads: CASSLDSWRSGNTGELFF. The CDR3 DNA is TGTGCCAGCAGCTTAGATTCGTGGAGATCGGGGAACACCGGGGAGCTGTTTTTT. The chain links TRBV7-8 to TRBJ2-2; D is unresolved. This CDR3 comprises 18 residues. V was clipped by 1 base and J by 1 base, with 16 bases between them. The germline V gene has CDR1 SGHVS and CDR2 FQNEAQ.

Only a few counts were recorded for this clone. V gene TRBV19 combines with J gene TRBJ2-3; D might be TRBD2 (5 bases). The CDR3 covers 13 residues. The germline CDR1 and CDR2 sequences are LNHDA and SQIVND (reference sequence). V was shortened by 3 bases and J by 2 bases, with 6 bases between the two germline ends. The CDR3 here is CASSIRDTDTQYF. CDR3 coding DNA: TGTGCCAGTAGTATCCGGGACACAGATACGCAGTATTTT.

The sample holds a few counts of this clone. V gene TRBV28 combines with J gene TRBJ2-3; 9 bases line up with TRBD2. V shed 5 bases and J 0 bases; nucleotides not matched to a gene: 6. The CDR3 is made up of 16 amino acids. Germline loops: CDR1 MDHEN, CDR2 SYDVKM. The DNA of the CDR3 is TGTGCCAGCAGTCACCGACTAGCGGACAGCACAGATACGCAGTATTTT. Translating it yields CASSHRLADSTDTQYF.

The chain employs TRBV5-1 and TRBJ1-3, with TRBD1 matching over 8 bases. Unmatched junction bases numbered 10, after V lost 3 bases and J lost 2 bases. Germline V lookup: CDR1 SGHRS, CDR2 YFSETQ. The CDR3 sequence is 17 residues long. CDR3 DNA: TGCGCCAGCAGCTCGCGCGTTGGACAGGGCCCTGGAAACACCATATATTTT. Translation gives CASSSRVGQGPGNTIYF.

The chain combines TRBV23-1 with TRBJ2-3; 13 positions agree with TRBD2. TRBV23-1 is an open reading frame whose function is uncertain. Trimming took 3 bases from V and 5 from J; bases not matched to a gene: 11. The CDR3 runs 18 residues. The CDR3 region is CASSQPGLAGFLRDTQYF. In DNA form, the CDR3 reads TGCGCCAGCAGTCAGCCGGGACTAGCGGGGTTTCTTAGAGATACGCAGTATTTT.

The genes are TRBV7-7 and TRBJ1-2, with 7 bases that match TRBD1. The trim removed 4 bases at V and 4 bases at J, leaving 3 bases unmatched. This CDR3 comprises 13 residues. Germline loops: CDR1 SSHAT, CDR2 FNYEAQ (reference sequence). Written as DNA, the CDR3 is TGTGCCAGCAGCTCCCGGGACAGCTATGGCTACACCTTC. Translation: CASSSRDSYGYTF.

The chain carries TRBV3-1 (or the pseudogene TRBV3-2) and TRBJ2-5; D is possibly TRBD2 (5 bases). V lost 7 bases, J lost 2 bases, and 14 bases lay in between. The CDR3 has 14 amino acids. Germline lookup yields CDR1 LGHDT and CDR2 YNNKEL (reference sequence). CDR3 amino acids: CASTHSGIQETQYF. In DNA form, the CDR3 reads TGTGCCAGCACCCACTCCGGGATACAAGAGACCCAGTACTTC.

The genes are TRBV6-6 and TRBJ1-6; D might be TRBD1 (5 bases). CDR1 is MNHNY, CDR2 SVGAGI, per germline (reference sequence). This CDR3 spans 13 amino acids. Trimming left V 4 bases short and J 9 bases short, with 10 bases between. In DNA form, the CDR3 reads TGTGCCAGCAGTTTGGGGCCAATTTCACCCCTCCACTTT. It translates to CASSLGPISPLHF.